The sequence of this T cell receptor (beta chain) was determined in a study of immune characterization of retroperitoneal liposarcoma. One entry per CDR3 protein, called by TCRdb with MiXCR from the PCR reads. In the table there are more than 9,000 distinct CDR3 sequences, 30% to 45% of which are singletons. Germline loops: CDR1 MNHNS, CDR2 SASEGT. The V and J ends lost 0 bases and 7 bases, in that order; junction bases with no gene match: 3. CDR3 length: 15 residues. The origin of this receptor is a female donor with retroperitoneal liposarcoma. The chain has TRBV6-1 and TRBJ2-1, with 10 bases that match TRBD2. Sequenced sample: tumor tissue. CDR3 in DNA: TGTGCCAGCAGTGAAGCTAGCGGGGGGTCGAATGAGCAGTTCTTC. Translated, it gives CASSEASGGSNEQFF.